A selection of T cell receptor beta chains follows, all from one sample in a study of blood T cell repertoires in COVID-19. Assay: immunoSEQ multiplex PCR; the TCRdb copy retains only in-frame clones and omits some. Among 150,000 to 200,000 clones listed, 85% were seen once. Sample: peripheral blood. The receptors derive from a human donor with acute or convalescent COVID-19. The donor label of this sample is uncertain. Both conserved end residues are part of each CDR3. A D gene is named only where the DNA matches it firmly. A row's size may be missing; if present it is once, few, many or a size class.

V gene: TRBV29-1; D gene: -; J gene: TRBJ1-1; clone size: -; CDR3 protein: CSVETGRRSLSGEAFF; CDR3 DNA: TGCAGCGTTGAAACGGGGAGGAGATCGTTGTCTGGCGAAGCTTTCTTT
V gene: TRBV14; D gene: -; J gene: TRBJ2-3; clone size: few; CDR3 protein: CASSQLHSTQYF; CDR3 DNA: TGTGCCAGCAGCCAGCTGCACAGTACGCAGTATTTT
V gene: TRBV18; D gene: -; J gene: TRBJ1-5; clone size: -; CDR3 protein: CASSPGQPNQPQHF; CDR3 DNA: TGTGCCAGCTCTCCCGGACAGCCCAATCAGCCCCAGCATTTT
V gene: TRBV6-4; D gene: -; J gene: TRBJ1-6; clone size: -; CDR3 protein: CASSLTGLYNSPLHF; CDR3 DNA: TGTGCCAGCAGCCTTACGGGTCTCTATAATTCACCCCTCCACTTT
V gene: TRBV6-2/TRBV6-3; D gene: -; J gene: TRBJ1-5; clone size: -; CDR3 protein: CASSYSSGHNQPQHF; CDR3 DNA: TGTGCCAGCAGTTACTCTTCGGGTCACAATCAGCCCCAGCATTTT
V gene: TRBV4-3; D gene: TRBD1; J gene: TRBJ1-2; clone size: -; CDR3 protein: CASSQERSHRGNYGYTF; CDR3 DNA: TGCGCCAGCAGCCAAGAGCGGAGCCACAGGGGAAACTATGGCTACACCTTC
V gene: TRBV12-3/TRBV12-4; D gene: -; J gene: TRBJ1-2; clone size: -; CDR3 protein: CASSPTGQYGYTF; CDR3 DNA: TGTGCCAGCAGCCCCACAGGGCAGTATGGCTACACCTTC
V gene: TRBV19; D gene: -; J gene: TRBJ2-5; clone size: few; CDR3 protein: CASSTGYETQYF; CDR3 DNA: TGTGCCAGTAGTACAGGGTATGAGACCCAGTACTTC
V gene: TRBV21-1; D gene: -; J gene: TRBJ1-3; clone size: -; CDR3 protein: CASSKFSGNTIYF; CDR3 DNA: TGTGCCAGCAGCAAATTCTCCGGAAACACCATATATTTT
V gene: TRBV11-3; D gene: -; J gene: TRBJ2-1; clone size: once; CDR3 protein: CASGLGAGVEQFF; CDR3 DNA: TGTGCCAGCGGGCTGGGGGCGGGTGTTGAGCAGTTCTTC
V gene: TRBV7-9; D gene: TRBD1; J gene: TRBJ1-2; clone size: -; CDR3 protein: CASSLEVRGSHTF; CDR3 DNA: TGTGCCAGCAGCTTAGAGGTCAGGGGGTCCCACACCTTC
V gene: TRBV6-6; D gene: TRBD2; J gene: TRBJ2-1; clone size: -; CDR3 protein: CASSYSTRGGRNEQFF; CDR3 DNA: TGTGCCAGCAGTTACTCGACCCGGGGGGGTCGCAATGAGCAGTTCTTC
V gene: TRBV4-1; D gene: -; J gene: TRBJ1-6; clone size: -; CDR3 protein: CASSQEGRGSSYNSPLHF; CDR3 DNA: TGCGCCAGCAGCCAAGAGGGACGGGGGAGCTCCTATAATTCACCCCTCCACTTT
V gene: TRBV5-1; D gene: -; J gene: TRBJ1-3; clone size: -; CDR3 protein: CASSSAPGVGNTIYF; CDR3 DNA: TGCGCCAGCAGCTCGGCCCCAGGGGTCGGAAACACCATATATTTT
V gene: TRBV3-1/TRBV3-2; D gene: TRBD2; J gene: TRBJ2-2; clone size: -; CDR3 protein: CASTQDQGLAGDGELFF; CDR3 DNA: TGTGCCAGCACCCAAGATCAGGGACTAGCGGGTGACGGGGAGCTGTTTTTT
V gene: TRBV10-3; D gene: TRBD1; J gene: TRBJ1-6; clone size: -; CDR3 protein: CATKGQGARSPLHF; CDR3 DNA: TGTGCCACCAAGGGACAGGGGGCCCGCTCACCCCTCCACTTT
V gene: TRBV24-1; D gene: -; J gene: TRBJ2-1; clone size: -; CDR3 protein: CATSDFQAPSYNEQFF; CDR3 DNA: TGTGCCACCAGTGATTTTCAGGCCCCGTCCTACAATGAGCAGTTCTTC
V gene: TRBV9; D gene: TRBD1; J gene: TRBJ1-2; clone size: -; CDR3 protein: CASSSRTGDYGYTF; CDR3 DNA: TGTGCCAGCAGCTCCCGGACAGGCGATTATGGCTACACCTTC
V gene: TRBV6-2/TRBV6-3; D gene: TRBD2; J gene: TRBJ2-3; clone size: -; CDR3 protein: CASSYRTSLLTDTQYF; CDR3 DNA: TGTGCCAGCAGTTACAGGACTAGTTTACTCACAGATACGCAGTATTTT
V gene: TRBV9; D gene: -; J gene: TRBJ1-4; clone size: -; CDR3 protein: CASSVGIGEEKLFF; CDR3 DNA: TGTGCCAGCAGCGTAGGAATAGGGGAAGAAAAACTGTTTTTT
V gene: TRBV6-5; D gene: TRBD2; J gene: TRBJ2-2; clone size: few; CDR3 protein: CASSYKLAGITGELFF; CDR3 DNA: TGTGCCAGCAGTTACAAGCTAGCGGGGATCACCGGGGAGCTGTTTTTT
V gene: TRBV2; D gene: -; J gene: TRBJ1-2; clone size: -; CDR3 protein: CASSERSQGGGYTF; CDR3 DNA: TGTGCCAGCAGTGAACGAAGCCAGGGTGGAGGCTACACCTTC
V gene: TRBV7-2; D gene: -; J gene: TRBJ1-2; clone size: -; CDR3 protein: CASSLVRVGYGYTF; CDR3 DNA: TGTGCCAGCAGCTTAGTCCGGGTTGGCTATGGCTACACCTTC
V gene: TRBV18; D gene: -; J gene: TRBJ1-2; clone size: -; CDR3 protein: CASSPKQHYGYTF; CDR3 DNA: TGTGCCAGCTCACCTAAACAGCACTATGGCTACACCTTC